Each of the 32 T cell receptor beta chains below was sequenced from the same sample in a study of cytomegalovirus exposure and HLA in healthy donors. Repertoires were generated with immunoSEQ multiplex PCR, while TCRdb's copy carries only in-frame clones and drops some. Of hundreds of thousands of clones listed, around 89% are singletons. Source material: PBMCs. The receptors were gathered from a woman younger than 30 in good health and CMV-seronegative.

The chain couples TRBV19 to TRBJ2-1, with D unresolved. CDR1 LNHDA and CDR2 SQIVND come from the germline V gene (reference sequence). CDR3 length equals 15 residues. V dropped 1 base and J dropped 7 bases, with 14 bases sitting between them. The CDR3 bases are TGTGCCAGTAGTATAGGTCACTCTGTTTCGAATGAGCAGTTCTTC. Translation: CASSIGHSVSNEQFF.

The V call is TRBV7-6, the J call TRBJ2-7; 8 positions agree with TRBD2. V lost 0 bases and J lost 0; bases outside the gene matches: 4. CDR1 and CDR2 (germline): SGHVS, FNYEAQ. The CDR3 loop spans 16 amino acids. The CDR3 loop reads CASSLAPSGSSYEQYF. In nucleotides, the CDR3 is TGTGCCAGCAGCTTAGCTCCCAGCGGGAGCTCCTACGAGCAGTACTTC.

The chain carries TRBV14 and TRBJ2-3, with 10 bases identical to TRBD2. Germline loops: CDR1 SGHDN, CDR2 FVKESK. The CDR3 is 19 amino acids. After removal of 4 bases from V and 2 bases from J, the junction contained 15 bases not matched to a gene. CDR3 nucleotide sequence: TGTGCCAGCAGCCGGGCTAGCGGGAGTCTGTGGGAACACACAGATACGCAGTATTTT. The encoded protein is CASSRASGSLWEHTDTQYF.

This chain connects TRBV7-3 to TRBJ2-3; perhaps TRBD1 as D (5 bases). V shed 4 bases and J shed 0 bases, with 14 bases lying between them. Germline-derived CDR1 and CDR2 are SGHTA and FQGTGA. This CDR3 region has 16 residues. The CDR3 DNA follows: TGTGCCAGCAGCTCAGGGATCTCCGGTAGCACAGATACGCAGTATTTT. This sequence encodes CASSSGISGSTDTQYF.

V and J are TRBV5-6 and TRBJ2-7; 9 bases match TRBD2. The germline gives CDR1 SGHDT, CDR2 YYEEEE. Trimming at V came to 1 base and at J to 7 bases, leaving 9 bases not matched to a gene. The CDR3 has 15 residues. The CDR3 reads CASSLRLAGVGEQYF. DNA for the CDR3: TGTGCCAGCAGCTTGAGGTTAGCGGGAGTGGGGGAGCAGTACTTC.

The chain recombines TRBV4-2 with TRBJ2-3; TRBD2 matches 7 bases. The V segment lost 3 bases and the J segment 3 bases; nucleotides outside the gene matches: 12. The germline CDR1 and CDR2 sequences are LGHNA and YNFKEQ. CDR3 size: 17 residues. CDR3 protein: CASSHRMAGEGTDTQYF. In nucleotides, the CDR3 is TGTGCCAGCAGCCATCGGATGGCGGGAGAAGGTACAGATACGCAGTATTTT.

This clone was counted once. The chain joins TRBV7-8 to TRBJ2-2, with 7 bases lining up with TRBD1. This CDR3 contains 15 residues. Looked up from germline, CDR1 is SGHVS and CDR2 is FQNEAQ. The V and J ends lost 3 bases and 0 bases, in that order; junction bases with no gene match: 1. In nucleotides, the CDR3 is TGTGCCAGCAGCTTGACAGGGACGAACACCGGGGAGCTGTTTTTT. Its translation is CASSLTGTNTGELFF.

The genes are TRBV19 and TRBJ1-4; D remains ambiguous. The V end lost 5 bases, the J end lost 4 bases, and 14 bases lay between the germline ends. The CDR3 covers 15 residues. CDR1 is LNHDA and CDR2 is SQIVND in the germline V gene (reference sequence). CDR3 loop: CASSVRGAYNEKLFF. DNA of the CDR3: TGTGCCAGTAGTGTCCGGGGAGCTTATAATGAAAAACTGTTTTTT.

The gene calls are TRBV19 and TRBJ2-7; 12 positions agree with TRBD2. The CDR3 sequence is 16 residues long. Germline V CDR1 and CDR2: LNHDA, SQIVND (reference sequence). V shed 6 bases, J shed 4 bases, and the junction held 10 bases outside the gene matches. Written as DNA, the CDR3 is TGTGCCAGTAGAGGGTTTCTGACTAGCGGGAGTTACGAGCAGTACTTC. Residues: CASRGFLTSGSYEQYF. The entire variable domain, with the rest obtained from reference TRBV19 and TRBJ2-7, is as follows: DGGITQSPKYLFRKEGQNVTLSCEQNLNHDAMYWYRQDPGQGLRLIYYSQIVNDFQKGDIAEGYSVSREKKESFPLTVTSAQKNPTAFYLCASRGFLTSGSYEQYFGPGTRLTVT.

The V and J genes are TRBV18 and TRBJ2-5; 9 bases map to TRBD1. J was trimmed by 7 bases and V by 3 bases; bases with no gene match: 15. This CDR3 is 17 amino acids long. Germline CDR1 is KGHSH and CDR2 is LQKENI. For the CDR3, the DNA is TGTGCCAGCTCACCTCGACAGGGGGGACAGGGACAGGGGACCCAGTACTTC. As protein: CASSPRQGGQGQGTQYF.

The chain joins TRBV11-2 to TRBJ2-7; 8 bases line up with TRBD1. With V trimmed by 4 bases and J by 3 bases, 5 bases remained unmatched. The CDR3 totals 14 residues. CDR1 and CDR2 from the germline V gene are SGHAT and FQNNGV. The CDR3 region is CASSSGDRLYEQYF. The CDR3 DNA reads TGTGCCAGCAGCTCTGGGGACAGGCTCTACGAGCAGTACTTC.

The CDR3 DNA follows: TGTGCCAGCAGCAGACAGGGACCGTACAATGAGCAGTTCTTC. This codes for CASSRQGPYNEQFF. The chain joins TRBV27 to TRBJ2-1; 7 bases are shared with TRBD1. Germline V gene sequence: CDR1 MNHEY, CDR2 SMNVEV (reference sequence). The length of the CDR3 is 14 residues. The trim removed 6 bases at V and 4 bases at J, leaving 6 bases unmatched.

There are a few counts of this clone. The genes are TRBV6-1 and TRBJ1-2, with D maybe TRBD1 (5 bases). V gave up 10 bases and J gave up 6 bases, with 18 bases separating them. Germline CDR1 is MNHNS and CDR2 is SASEGT. CDR3 length equals 13 residues. CDR3 sequence reads: CATHRQIYHGYTF. CDR3 in DNA: TGTGCCACCCATCGACAGATTTATCATGGCTACACCTTC.

The chain joins TRBV11-2 to TRBJ2-7, with a tentative D call TRBD2 (5 bases). The V gene's germline CDR1 is SGHAT and CDR2 FQNNGV. This CDR3 is 16 amino acids long. V was trimmed by 5 bases and J by 0 bases, leaving 17 bases between them. The CDR3 DNA sequence: TGTGCCAGCAGCCCTCGGACTGACTTAAGCTCCTACGAGCAGTACTTC. Residues: CASSPRTDLSSYEQYF.

V gene TRBV5-6 combines with J gene TRBJ2-1, with TRBD2 matching over 12 bases. The length of the CDR3 is 16 residues. From germline, CDR1 is SGHDT and CDR2 YYEEEE. The trim removed 5 bases at V and 4 bases at J, leaving 7 bases unmatched. The CDR3 region is CASSLSLAGGYNEQFF. The CDR3 DNA follows: TGTGCCAGCAGTTTATCTCTAGCGGGAGGGTACAATGAGCAGTTCTTC. Drawing the rest from reference TRBV5-6 and TRBJ2-1, the complete variable domain is DAGVTQSPTHLIKTRGQQVTLRCSPKSGHDTVSWYQQALGQGPQFIFQYYEEEERQRGNFPDRFSGHQFPNYSSELNVNALLLGDSALYLCASSLSLAGGYNEQFFGPGTRLTVL.

The CDR3 spells CASGTREVGVYEQYF. DNA of the CDR3: TGTGCCAGCGGAACTCGGGAGGTTGGTGTCTACGAGCAGTACTTC. The genes are TRBV27 and TRBJ2-7; TRBD2 matches 7 bases. J was trimmed by 3 bases and V by 8 bases; bases with no gene match: 13. The germline CDR1 and CDR2 sequences are MNHEY and SMNVEV (reference sequence). CDR3 length: 15 amino acids.

The rearrangement links TRBV19 to TRBJ2-7; possibly TRBD2 for D (5 bases). V shed 6 bases and J shed 3 bases, with 12 bases lying between them. CDR1 and CDR2 from the germline V gene are LNHDA and SQIVND (reference sequence). The CDR3 runs 13 residues. CDR3 protein: CASRGRDRYEQYF. CDR3 nucleotide sequence: TGTGCCAGTAGAGGGAGAGATCGCTACGAGCAGTACTTC. Together with reference TRBV19 and TRBJ2-7, the CDR3 gives the full variable domain: DGGITQSPKYLFRKEGQNVTLSCEQNLNHDAMYWYRQDPGQGLRLIYYSQIVNDFQKGDIAEGYSVSREKKESFPLTVTSAQKNPTAFYLCASRGRDRYEQYFGPGTRLTVT.

The chain joins TRBV28 to TRBJ1-5, with D unclear. Germline V gene data show CDR1 as MDHEN and CDR2 as SYDVKM. The CDR3 is made up of 13 amino acids. V was shortened by 2 bases and J by 4 bases, with 6 bases between the two germline ends. Here the CDR3 reads CASSLLLNQPQHF. The DNA for the CDR3 is TGTGCCAGCAGTTTACTACTAAATCAGCCCCAGCATTTT. The full variable domain, completed using reference TRBV28 and TRBJ1-5, is DVKVTQSSRYLVKRTGEKVFLECVQDMDHENMFWYRQDPGLGLRLIYFSYDVKMKEKGDIPEGYSVSREKKERFSLILESASTNQTSMYLCASSLLLNQPQHFGDGTRLSIL.

The chain has TRBV11-1 and TRBJ2-1; 9 positions match TRBD2. V gave up 0 bases and J gave up 7 bases; unmatched junction bases: 7. Per the germline V gene, CDR1 is SGHAT and CDR2 is FQDESV (reference sequence). The CDR3 has 16 residues. CDR3 nucleotides: TGTGCCAGCAGCTTAGCGCGGAGCGGGAGGTTGAATGAGCAGTTCTTC. This gives the protein CASSLARSGRLNEQFF. The variable domain in full, with the rest retrieved from reference TRBV11-1 and TRBJ2-1, is EAEVAQSPRYKITEKSQAVAFWCDPISGHATLYWYRQILGQGPELLVQFQDESVVDDSQLPKDRFSAERLKGVDSTLKIQPAELGDSAMYLCASSLARSGRLNEQFFGPGTRLTVL.

The chain couples TRBV28 to TRBJ1-1; TRBD1 matches at 7 bases. J was trimmed by 4 bases and V by 2 bases; bases with no gene match: 7. The length of the CDR3 is 15 residues. The germline V gene encodes CDR1 MDHEN and CDR2 SYDVKM. The CDR3 here is CASSLPTGDPTEAFF. In nucleotides, the CDR3 is TGTGCCAGCAGTTTACCCACAGGGGATCCCACTGAAGCTTTCTTT. The entire variable domain, with the rest obtained from reference TRBV28 and TRBJ1-1, is as follows: DVKVTQSSRYLVKRTGEKVFLECVQDMDHENMFWYRQDPGLGLRLIYFSYDVKMKEKGDIPEGYSVSREKKERFSLILESASTNQTSMYLCASSLPTGDPTEAFFGQGTRLTVV.

The V and J genes are TRBV28 and TRBJ1-4; unclear D gene. Germline V gene lookup returns CDR1 MDHEN and CDR2 SYDVKM. V was trimmed by 1 base and J by 5 bases, leaving 11 bases between them. The CDR3 has 15 amino acids. CDR3 DNA sequence: TGTGCCAGCAGTTTATCGAGCGGGGTCAATGAAAAACTGTTTTTT. Translation gives CASSLSSGVNEKLFF.

This rearrangement joins TRBV5-1 to TRBJ2-1, with TRBD1 matching 8 bases. The CDR3 extends over 15 amino acids. Germline V gives CDR1 SGHRS, CDR2 YFSETQ. V was pared by 0 bases and J by 7 bases, with 6 bases of the junction left unmatched. The CDR3 loop reads CASSLAPQGVNEQFF. CDR3 nucleotide sequence: TGCGCCAGCAGCTTGGCCCCACAGGGGGTAAATGAGCAGTTCTTC. Full variable domain (remainder filled in from reference TRBV5-1 and TRBJ2-1): KAGVTQTPRYLIKTRGQQVTLSCSPISGHRSVSWYQQTPGQGLQFLFEYFSETQRNKGNFPGRFSGRQFSNSRSEMNVSTLELGDSALYLCASSLAPQGVNEQFFGPGTRLTVL.

This sequence joins TRBV15 and TRBJ2-7; 7 bases align to TRBD1. V lost 0 bases and J lost 2; bases outside the gene matches: 7. This CDR3 is 16 amino acids long. Germline-derived CDR1 and CDR2 are LNHNV and YYDKDF (reference sequence). Here the CDR3 DNA reads TGTGCCACCAGCAGAGATTTGACAGGGCTCGCCTACGAGCAGTACTTC. It is translated as CATSRDLTGLAYEQYF.

The rearrangement joins TRBV7-3 to TRBJ2-1; 10 bases agree with TRBD2. Germline lookup yields CDR1 SGHTA and CDR2 FQGTGA. The CDR3 has 16 amino acids. V lost 1 base, J lost 4 bases, and 4 bases stayed unmatched. CDR3 sequence (DNA): TGTGCCAGCAGCTTAAACAGACTAGCGGGTTACAATGAGCAGTTCTTC. Translation: CASSLNRLAGYNEQFF.

V is TRBV15 and J is TRBJ2-3, with a weak D call TRBD1 (6 bases). This CDR3 is built from 18 residues. In germline, CDR1 is LNHNV, CDR2 YYDKDF (reference sequence). The V end was cut by 1 base, the J end by 0 bases, with 17 bases between. The CDR3 sequence is CATSRARTAFSSTDTQYF. The DNA for the CDR3 is TGTGCCACCAGCAGAGCTAGGACAGCCTTTTCTAGCACAGATACGCAGTATTTT. Based on the CDR3 plus reference TRBV15 and TRBJ2-3, the full variable domain is DAMVIQNPRYQVTQFGKPVTLSCSQTLNHNVMYWYQQKSSQAPKLLFHYYDKDFNNEADTPDNFQSRRPNTSFCFLDIRSPGLGDTAMYLCATSRARTAFSSTDTQYFGPGTRLTVL.

The J gene is TRBJ2-3, the V gene TRBV2; a weak D match, TRBD2 (5 bases). V was trimmed by 7 bases and J by 8 bases, leaving 22 bases between them. This CDR3 spans 15 amino acids. Germline-derived CDR1 and CDR2 are SNHLY and FYNNEI. The CDR3 sequence: CASTPVATQGGTQYF. The CDR3 region has the DNA TGTGCCAGCACCCCCGTTGCGACGCAAGGAGGTACGCAGTATTTT.

The V and J genes are TRBV10-1 and TRBJ2-1; a possible D gene is TRBD1 (6 bases). The germline CDR1 and CDR2 sequences are WNHNN and SYGVQD (reference sequence). CDR3 length: 13 amino acids. The V end was cut by 9 bases, the J end by 4 bases, with 13 bases between. The CDR3 region has the DNA TGCGCCAGTCAGGGGTCCATTTACAATGAGCAGTTCTTC. The encoded protein is CASQGSIYNEQFF.

The rearrangement uses TRBV28 and TRBJ1-6, with unresolved D. V was shortened by 5 bases and J by 1 base, with 9 bases between the two germline ends. CDR1 is MDHEN, CDR2 SYDVKM, per germline. The CDR3 runs to 15 residues. The DNA for the CDR3 is TGTGCCAGCAGTCTAGACTCATCCTATAATTCACCCCTCCACTTT. It encodes CASSLDSSYNSPLHF.

This clone was counted a single time. The chain uses TRBV19 and TRBJ2-1, with 9 bases lining up with TRBD1. The CDR3 is 15 residues long. With 9 bases clipped from V and 8 bases from J, the junction kept 14 bases outside the gene matches. Germline lookup yields CDR1 LNHDA and CDR2 SQIVND (reference sequence). DNA of the CDR3: TGTGCCAGCGTAAGAGGACAGGGGTATAGTGATGAGCAGTTCTTC. Protein product: CASVRGQGYSDEQFF.

The chain has TRBV6-6 and TRBJ2-7; possible D gene TRBD2, 6 bases. The V and J ends lost 6 bases and 6 bases respectively, with 18 bases between them. CDR1 MNHNY and CDR2 SVGAGI come from the germline V gene (reference sequence). The CDR3 totals 14 residues. The CDR3 loop is CASRAPGGWREQYF. The CDR3 DNA follows: TGTGCCAGCAGGGCCCCTGGGGGGTGGCGCGAGCAGTACTTC.

This clone came up once. J is TRBJ1-2 and V is TRBV7-2; unclear D gene. Trimming pared 4 bases from V and 4 bases from J, leaving 10 bases between. Germline V gene data show CDR1 as SGHTA and CDR2 as FQGNSA. The CDR3 spans 13 residues. The CDR3 reads CASSYMDSYGYTF. The CDR3, as DNA: TGTGCCAGCAGCTACATGGACTCCTATGGCTACACCTTC. Full variable domain (missing parts from reference TRBV7-2 and TRBJ1-2): GAGVSQSPSNKVTEKGKDVELRCDPISGHTALYWYRQSLGQGLEFLIYFQGNSAPDKSGLPSDRFSAERTGGSVSTLTIQRTQQEDSAVYLCASSYMDSYGYTFGSGTRLTVV.

J is TRBJ2-7 and V is TRBV7-8; TRBD2 is a possible D gene (7 bases). This CDR3 is 14 amino acids long. V lost 2 bases and J lost 10, with 18 bases in between. The germline V gene has CDR1 SGHVS and CDR2 FQNEAQ. In nucleotides, the CDR3 is TGTGCCAGCAGCTTAAGGGAGGGGGAGCGGTCTCAGTACTTC. Translation gives CASSLREGERSQYF.